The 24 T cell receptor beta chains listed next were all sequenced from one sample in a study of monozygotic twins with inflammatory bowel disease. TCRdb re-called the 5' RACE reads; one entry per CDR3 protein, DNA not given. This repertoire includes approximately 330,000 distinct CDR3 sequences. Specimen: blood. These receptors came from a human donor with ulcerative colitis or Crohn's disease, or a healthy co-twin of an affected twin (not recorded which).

The CDR3 loop is CASSLVGSGNEQFF. The rearrangement joins TRBV5-1 to TRBJ2-1; the D gene TCRdb calls, TRBD2, cannot be checked with no DNA. Germline V gene data show CDR1 as SGHRS and CDR2 as YFSETQ. This CDR3 is built from 14 residues.

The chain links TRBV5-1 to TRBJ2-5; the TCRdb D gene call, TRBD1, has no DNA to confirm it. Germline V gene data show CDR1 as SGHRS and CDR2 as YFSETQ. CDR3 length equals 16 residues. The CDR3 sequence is CASSFNPGRAKETQYF.

CDR3 residues: CAIGGRAQDTQYF. V gene TRBV10-3 combines with J gene TRBJ2-3; no DNA is available, so the TRBD2 call from TCRdb remains unchecked. CDR3 length: 13 amino acids. Germline CDR1 is ENHRY and CDR2 is SYGVKD.

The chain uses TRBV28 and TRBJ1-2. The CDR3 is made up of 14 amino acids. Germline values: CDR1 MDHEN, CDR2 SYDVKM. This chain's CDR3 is CASSSPGLVGGYTF.

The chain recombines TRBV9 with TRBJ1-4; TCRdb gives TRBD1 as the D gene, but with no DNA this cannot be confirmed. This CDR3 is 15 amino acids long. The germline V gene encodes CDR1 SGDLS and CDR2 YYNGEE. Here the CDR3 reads CASSPQTGIMNKLFF.

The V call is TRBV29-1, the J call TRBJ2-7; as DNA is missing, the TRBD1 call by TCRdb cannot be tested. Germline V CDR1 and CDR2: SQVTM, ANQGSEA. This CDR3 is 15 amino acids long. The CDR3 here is CSVDSVGQGDYEQYF.

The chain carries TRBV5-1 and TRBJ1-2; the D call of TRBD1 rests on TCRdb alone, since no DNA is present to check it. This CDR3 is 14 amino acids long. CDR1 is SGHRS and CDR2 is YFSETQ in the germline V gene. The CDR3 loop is CASSKDRVEYGYTF. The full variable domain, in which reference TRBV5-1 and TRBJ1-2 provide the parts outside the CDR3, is KAGVTQTPRYLIKTRGQQVTLSCSPISGHRSVSWYQQTPGQGLQFLFEYFSETQRNKGNFPGRFSGRQFSNSRSEMNVSTLELGDSALYLCASSKDRVEYGYTFGSGTRLTVV.

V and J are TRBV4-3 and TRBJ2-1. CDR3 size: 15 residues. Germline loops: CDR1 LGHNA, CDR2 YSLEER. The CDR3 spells CASSPRLTSYNEQFF.

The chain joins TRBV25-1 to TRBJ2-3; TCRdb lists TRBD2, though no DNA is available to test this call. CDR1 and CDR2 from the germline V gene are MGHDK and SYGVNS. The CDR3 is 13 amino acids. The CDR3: CASTAGGTDTQYF.

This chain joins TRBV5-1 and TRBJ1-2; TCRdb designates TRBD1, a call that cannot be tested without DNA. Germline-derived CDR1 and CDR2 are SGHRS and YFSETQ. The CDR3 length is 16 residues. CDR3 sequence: CASSPGAGQGTRGYTF.

The chain's CDR3 is CAWSVLASNEQFF. The rearrangement links TRBV30 to TRBJ2-1. Germline V lookup: CDR1 GTSNPN, CDR2 SVGIG (reference sequence). The CDR3 covers 13 residues.

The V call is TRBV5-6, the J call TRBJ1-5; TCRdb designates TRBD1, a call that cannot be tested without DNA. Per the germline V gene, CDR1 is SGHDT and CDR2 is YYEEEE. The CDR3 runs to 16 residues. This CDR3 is CASSPTRDRGNQPQHF.

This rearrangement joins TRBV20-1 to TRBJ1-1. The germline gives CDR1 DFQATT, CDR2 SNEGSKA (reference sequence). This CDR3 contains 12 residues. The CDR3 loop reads CSAGRGSTEAFF.

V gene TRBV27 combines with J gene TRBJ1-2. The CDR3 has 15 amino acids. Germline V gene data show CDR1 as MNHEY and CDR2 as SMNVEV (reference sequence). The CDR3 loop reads CASADTVLFNYGYTF.

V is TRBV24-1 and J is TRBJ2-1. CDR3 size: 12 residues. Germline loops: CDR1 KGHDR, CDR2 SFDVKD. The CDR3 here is CATSVWNNEQFF.

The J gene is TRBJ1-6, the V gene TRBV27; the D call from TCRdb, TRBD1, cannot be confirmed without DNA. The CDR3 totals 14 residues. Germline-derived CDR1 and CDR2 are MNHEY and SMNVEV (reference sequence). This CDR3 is CASMVSGYNSPLHF.

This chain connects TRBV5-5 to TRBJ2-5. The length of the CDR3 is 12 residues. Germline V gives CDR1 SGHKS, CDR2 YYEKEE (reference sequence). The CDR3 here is CASSHEWETQYF. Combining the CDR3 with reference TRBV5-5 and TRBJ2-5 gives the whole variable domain DAGVTQSPTHLIKTRGQQVTLRCSPISGHKSVSWYQQVLGQGPQFIFQYYEKEERGRGNFPDRFSARQFPNYSSELNVNALLLGDSALYLCASSHEWETQYFGPGTRLLVL.

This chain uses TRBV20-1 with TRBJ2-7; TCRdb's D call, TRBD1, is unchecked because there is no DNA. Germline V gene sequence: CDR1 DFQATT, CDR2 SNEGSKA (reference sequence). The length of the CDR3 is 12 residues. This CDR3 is CSQTGMTHEQYF.

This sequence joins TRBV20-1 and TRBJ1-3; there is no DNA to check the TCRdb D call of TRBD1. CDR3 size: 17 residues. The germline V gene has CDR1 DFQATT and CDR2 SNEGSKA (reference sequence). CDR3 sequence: CSARDRGQTSSGNTIYF.

The CDR3 loop is CASSPHRGLVNTEAFF. The chain combines TRBV5-1 with TRBJ1-1; TCRdb designates TRBD1, a call that cannot be tested without DNA. Germline CDR1 reads SGHRS; CDR2 reads YFSETQ. The CDR3 consists of 16 residues.

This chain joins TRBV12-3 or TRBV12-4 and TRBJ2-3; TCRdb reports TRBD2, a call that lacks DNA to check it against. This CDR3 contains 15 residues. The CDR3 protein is CASRAPGGVTDTQYF.

This CDR3 reads CASSALAAGELFF. The J gene is TRBJ2-2, the V gene TRBV7-7; TCRdb names TRBD2, which stays unverified in the absence of DNA. This CDR3 comprises 13 residues. From germline, CDR1 is SSHAT and CDR2 FNYEAQ (reference sequence).

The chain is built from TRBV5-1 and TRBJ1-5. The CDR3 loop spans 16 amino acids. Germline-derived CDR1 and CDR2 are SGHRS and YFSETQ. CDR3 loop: CASSLGPTQRDQPQHF. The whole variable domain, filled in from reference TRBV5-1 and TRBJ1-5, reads KAGVTQTPRYLIKTRGQQVTLSCSPISGHRSVSWYQQTPGQGLQFLFEYFSETQRNKGNFPGRFSGRQFSNSRSEMNVSTLELGDSALYLCASSLGPTQRDQPQHFGDGTRLSIL.

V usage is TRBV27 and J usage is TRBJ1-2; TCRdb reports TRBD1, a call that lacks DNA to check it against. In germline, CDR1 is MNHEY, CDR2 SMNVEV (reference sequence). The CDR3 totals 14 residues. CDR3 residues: CASSLLGPNYGYTF.